The 29 T cell receptor beta chains reported below all come from one sample, sequenced in a study of cytomegalovirus exposure and HLA in healthy donors. Primers included in the PCR were 60 Vbeta and 13 Jbeta primers. The repertoire was sequenced with immunoSEQ multiplex PCR; TCRdb's copy has only in-frame clones and lacks some. The sample shows about 140,000 clones, 80% of them seen only once. Sequencing input: PBMCs. The receptor set was obtained from a man aged 35-49 years in good health and CMV-seropositive.

V and J are TRBV27 and TRBJ1-6; 8 bases map to TRBD1. The CDR3 spans 16 residues. Looked up from germline, CDR1 is MNHEY and CDR2 is SMNVEV (reference sequence). Unmatched junction bases numbered 8, after V lost 6 bases and J lost 4 bases. In DNA form, the CDR3 reads TGTGCCAGCAGCTCCGACAGGGGATATTATAATTCACCCCTCCACTTT. Translated, it gives CASSSDRGYYNSPLHF.

The rearrangement links TRBV2 to TRBJ2-1; 9 bases match TRBD2. Trimming took 3 bases from V and 7 from J; bases not matched to a gene: 7. The V gene's germline CDR1 is SNHLY and CDR2 FYNNEI. The CDR3 sequence is 15 residues long. Here the CDR3 reads CASSESSGGYNEQFF. CDR3 in DNA: TGTGCCAGCAGTGAGTCGAGCGGGGGGTATAATGAGCAGTTCTTC.

As regards this clone: Mismatch with germline at one junction end may stem from a read error. The CDR3 loop is CASSPLAGVYEQYF. CDR3 coding DNA: TGTGCCAGCTCGCCACTAGCGGGAGTATACGAGCAGTACTTC. V usage is TRBV18 and J usage is TRBJ2-7; TRBD2 agrees at 11 bases. Per the germline V gene, CDR1 is KGHSH and CDR2 is LQKENI. The CDR3 covers 14 residues.

A single count supports this clone. The rearrangement joins TRBV6-5 to TRBJ1-5, with D hard to call. The CDR3 sequence is 14 residues long. V lost 6 bases to trimming and J lost 6 bases, with 15 bases between them. Per the germline V gene, CDR1 is MNHEY and CDR2 is SVGAGI. The CDR3 loop is CASRPTAQVQPQHF. In DNA, the CDR3 is TGTGCCAGCAGGCCCACAGCTCAAGTTCAGCCCCAGCATTTT.

CDR3 nucleotides: TGTGCCAGCAGCCTCCCGGAGGGGCTAGCGAAAGCCCCATTCTACGAGCAGTACTTC. It encodes CASSLPEGLAKAPFYEQYF. This rearrangement joins TRBV5-4 to TRBJ2-7, with D possibly matching TRBD2 (6 bases). V shed 4 bases and J shed 3 bases, with 29 bases lying between them. This CDR3 has 19 residues. Per germline, CDR1 SGHNT and CDR2 YYREEE (reference sequence).

CDR3 coding DNA: TGCGCCAGCAGTGCACTGAGCAATCAGCCCCAGCATTTT. Residues: CASSALSNQPQHF. The chain recombines TRBV10-2 with TRBJ1-5; no clear D gene. Germline CDR1 reads WSHSY; CDR2 reads SAAADI. V lost 4 bases, J lost 1 base, and 5 bases lay in between. The CDR3 is 13 residues long.

This clone showed up just a few times. This sequence joins TRBV19 and TRBJ2-7; TRBD2 aligns across 10 bases. Looked up from germline, CDR1 is LNHDA and CDR2 is SQIVND (reference sequence). V was pared by 7 bases and J by 7 bases, with 13 bases of the junction left unmatched. The length of the CDR3 is 15 residues. The CDR3 loop reads CASIRRQGTSAEQYF. CDR3 nucleotides: TGTGCCAGTATCCGGAGGCAGGGGACTAGCGCGGAGCAGTACTTC.

This chain connects TRBV27 to TRBJ2-7; 8 bases are a match to TRBD2. This CDR3 is 14 amino acids long. V was pared by 4 bases and J by 2 bases, with 4 bases of the junction left unmatched. CDR1 is MNHEY and CDR2 is SMNVEV in the germline V gene (reference sequence). CDR3 DNA: TGTGCCAGCAGTTGGAGTAGCGGGGCCTACGAGCAGTACTTC. Translation: CASSWSSGAYEQYF.

The chain has TRBV18 and TRBJ2-1; tentative D call: TRBD2 (6 bases). The CDR3 loop spans 17 amino acids. Trimming pared 1 base from V and 4 bases from J, leaving 17 bases between. Looked up from germline, CDR1 is KGHSH and CDR2 is LQKENI. This CDR3 reads CASSPRSFGSSYNEQFF. DNA for the CDR3: TGTGCCAGCTCACCACGGTCGTTCGGGAGTTCATACAATGAGCAGTTCTTC.

This chain connects TRBV11-2 to TRBJ2-7; D may be TRBD2 (7 bases). CDR3 size: 15 residues. The germline CDR1 and CDR2 sequences are SGHAT and FQNNGV. V lost 7 bases, J lost 2 bases, and 18 bases lay in between. For the CDR3, the DNA is TGTGCCAGCACCCCGCGAGGGGGGGGACCCTACGAGCAGTACTTC. Its translation: CASTPRGGGPYEQYF.

The chain links TRBV29-1 to TRBJ1-2; D possibly corresponds to TRBD1 (6 bases). CDR1 is SQVTM, CDR2 ANQGSEA, per germline. Trimming left V 6 bases short and J 8 bases short, with 16 bases between. This CDR3 contains 12 residues. The CDR3 region is CSVRGTRGGYTF. In nucleotides, the CDR3 is TGCAGCGTCAGAGGGACACGGGGAGGCTACACCTTC.

The chain recombines TRBV11-2 with TRBJ1-4, with a weak D call TRBD1 (6 bases). CDR1 is SGHAT, CDR2 FQNNGV, per germline. Between the trimmed V and J ends, which lost 5 bases and 0 bases, there was a span of 13 bases. The CDR3 has 16 amino acids. CDR3 in amino acids: CASSPGTLPTNEKLFF. CDR3 nucleotides: TGTGCCAGCAGCCCCGGGACATTACCAACTAATGAAAAACTGTTTTTT.

This clone came up a few times. An end of the junction differs from the germline gene, which may be a read error. Other DNA sequences of this sample code for an identical CDR3. The V call is TRBV4-1, the J call TRBJ2-7; D may be TRBD2 (5 bases). From germline, CDR1 is MGHRA and CDR2 YSYEKL. This CDR3 spans 14 amino acids. The DNA of the CDR3 is TGCGCTAGCAGCGGACCTCGCGGGTCCTACGAGCAGTACTTC. The encoded protein is CASSGPRGSYEQYF.

This clone appeared a single time. The chain recombines TRBV2 with TRBJ1-2, with TRBD1 identical over 8 bases. CDR3 length: 15 amino acids. Germline CDR1 is SNHLY and CDR2 is FYNNEI. V lost 3 bases and J lost 6; bases outside the gene matches: 9. The CDR3 DNA sequence: TGTGCCAGCAGTGAGAGGACAGGGCAAGGAGATGGCTACACCTTC. Protein product: CASSERTGQGDGYTF.

The chain employs TRBV10-3 and TRBJ1-1, with no clear D. The V and J ends lost 4 bases and 1 base respectively, with 7 bases between them. CDR1 and CDR2 (germline): ENHRY, SYGVKD. CDR3 length equals 13 residues. For the CDR3, the DNA is TGTGCCATCAGTGGGGCAGCGAACACTGAAGCTTTCTTT. Encoded protein: CAISGAANTEAFF.

In this sample, this clone turned up many times. The chain couples TRBV6-4 to TRBJ1-5, with 7 nucleotides matching TRBD1. The CDR3 has 14 amino acids. J lost 4 bases, V lost 3 bases, and 3 bases had no gene match. Germline assignment: CDR1 MRHNA and CDR2 SNTAGT. The CDR3 is CASSESGGNQPQHF. The CDR3, as DNA: TGTGCCAGCAGTGAATCAGGGGGTAATCAGCCCCAGCATTTT.

This chain joins TRBV19 and TRBJ1-4, with D possibly matching TRBD1 (5 bases). The CDR3 runs to 16 residues. The V end lost 5 bases, the J end lost 1 base, and 14 bases lay between the germline ends. CDR1 and CDR2 (germline): LNHDA, SQIVND (reference sequence). CDR3 protein: CASSPVGRETNEKLFF. In nucleotides, the CDR3 is TGTGCCAGTAGTCCGGTGGGGCGGGAAACTAATGAAAAACTGTTTTTT.

This sequence joins TRBV7-9 and TRBJ2-2; TRBD1 aligns across 11 bases. The CDR3 loop spans 15 amino acids. Germline V gene data show CDR1 as SEHNR and CDR2 as FQNEAQ (reference sequence). V lost 6 bases to trimming and J lost 6 bases; unmatched junction nucleotides: 6. Here the CDR3 DNA reads TGTGCCAGCAGTTATCCGGGACAGGGGGCCGGGGAGCTGTTTTTT. The encoded protein is CASSYPGQGAGELFF.

The genes are TRBV28 and TRBJ2-2; D remains unclear. Trimming shortened V by 6 bases and J by 7 bases, and 9 bases separated the two germline ends. This CDR3 region has 12 residues. Germline V lookup: CDR1 MDHEN, CDR2 SYDVKM. CDR3 amino acids: CASRSMSGELFF. In nucleotides, the CDR3 is TGTGCCAGCAGATCAATGAGCGGGGAGCTGTTTTTT.

The chain carries TRBV4-3 and TRBJ2-2, with 10 bases lining up with TRBD2. The CDR3 spans 18 residues. Trimming at V came to 1 base and at J to 1 base, leaving 6 bases not matched to a gene. The germline CDR1 and CDR2 sequences are LGHNA and YSLEER. This CDR3 is CASSQVVRTSGNTGELFF. The CDR3 DNA follows: TGCGCCAGCAGCCAAGTGGTCAGGACTAGCGGGAACACCGGGGAGCTGTTTTTT.

This clone came up a few times. The chain couples TRBV11-1 to TRBJ1-6, with 8 bases fitting TRBD1. Germline CDR1 and CDR2: SGHAT and FQDESV (reference sequence). There are 14 residues in the CDR3. The V and J ends lost 5 bases and 7 bases, in that order; junction bases with no gene match: 4. The CDR3 nucleotides are TGTGCCAGCAGCGACAGGGGATGGAATTCACCCCTCCACTTT. Amino acids: CASSDRGWNSPLHF.

This clone has more than one count but fewer than ten. The chain carries TRBV7-8 and TRBJ2-1; 10 nucleotides match TRBD2. The V segment lost 5 bases and the J segment 8 bases; nucleotides outside the gene matches: 9. The CDR3 length is 15 residues. Germline V gene data show CDR1 as SGHVS and CDR2 as FQNEAQ. The CDR3 region is CASSLSGGALYEQFF. DNA of the CDR3: TGTGCCAGCAGCCTAAGCGGGGGGGCCTTGTATGAGCAGTTCTTC. The variable domain in full, with the rest retrieved from reference TRBV7-8 and TRBJ2-1, is GAGVSQSPRYKVAKRGQDVALRCDPISGHVSLFWYQQALGQGPEFLTYFQNEAQLDKSGLPSDRFFAERPEGSVSTLKIQRTQQEDSAVYLCASSLSGGALYEQFFGPGTRLTVL.

This chain uses TRBV19 with TRBJ2-7; possibly TRBD1 for D (6 bases). CDR1 and CDR2 from the germline V gene are LNHDA and SQIVND (reference sequence). CDR3 size: 15 residues. Between the trimmed V and J ends, which lost 2 bases and 5 bases, there was a span of 16 bases. The CDR3 sequence: CASSIFRGPVDEQYF. CDR3 DNA sequence: TGTGCCAGTAGTATATTCAGGGGCCCGGTGGACGAGCAGTACTTC.

This chain uses TRBV5-1 with TRBJ1-1; 9 bases match TRBD1. There are 15 residues in the CDR3. After removal of 5 bases from V and 1 base from J, the junction contained 6 bases not matched to a gene. Germline CDR1 SGHRS, CDR2 YFSETQ. The CDR3 loop reads CASRGDRARNTEAFF. CDR3 sequence (DNA): TGCGCCAGCAGAGGGGACAGGGCGCGGAACACTGAAGCTTTCTTT.

The chain carries TRBV9 and TRBJ2-3; D is ambiguous. With 0 bases removed from V and 5 bases from J, the gap between germline ends came to 13 bases. The V gene's germline CDR1 is SGDLS and CDR2 YYNGEE. The CDR3 spans 15 residues. This CDR3 reads CASSVGTTSRDTQYF. In DNA form, the CDR3 reads TGTGCCAGCAGCGTAGGAACTACCTCAAGAGATACGCAGTATTTT.

This clone was seen only once. V is TRBV10-2 and J is TRBJ1-4; D gene unclear. The ends were cut back, 3 bases at V and 0 bases at J, with 8 bases in the middle. Germline V lookup: CDR1 WSHSY, CDR2 SAAADI. The CDR3 is 15 amino acids. The DNA for the CDR3 is TGCGCCAGCAGTGATAGCGGGGCAACTAATGAAAAACTGTTTTTT. Translation: CASSDSGATNEKLFF.

The CDR3 DNA is TGTGCCAGCAGTTTAGGGCTAGCGGGAGTGGCTGAGCAGTTCTTC. Amino acids: CASSLGLAGVAEQFF. The chain joins TRBV28 to TRBJ2-1; 10 bases line up with TRBD2. Trimming removed 2 bases from V and 9 bases from J; junction bases left unmatched: 7. From germline, CDR1 is MDHEN and CDR2 SYDVKM. This CDR3 region has 15 residues.

The chain is built from TRBV19 and TRBJ1-5, with 8 bases that match TRBD1. This CDR3 has 14 residues. V gave up 4 bases and J gave up 4 bases; unmatched junction bases: 3. CDR1 is LNHDA and CDR2 is SQIVND in the germline V gene (reference sequence). CDR3: CASSTGQGNQPQHF. Written as DNA, the CDR3 is TGTGCCAGTAGTACTGGACAGGGTAATCAGCCCCAGCATTTT.

The V call is TRBV19, the J call TRBJ2-1; maybe TRBD2 (6 bases). The CDR3 sequence is 14 residues long. Trimming took 10 bases from V and 1 from J, leaving 14 bases between them. Per the germline V gene, CDR1 is LNHDA and CDR2 is SQIVND (reference sequence). This chain's CDR3 is CATLTGDSYNEQFF. In nucleotides, the CDR3 is TGTGCCACCCTCACGGGGGATTCCTACAATGAGCAGTTCTTC.